This T cell receptor beta chain was sequenced in a study of vaccination and CD4 T cells after COVID-19. Germline CDR1 reads MNHEY; CDR2 reads SVGAGI. The V end was cut by 0 bases, the J end by 0 bases, with 5 bases between. The CDR3 sequence is 14 residues long. Turning to this clonotype: Its cognate antigen is unknown.

Cultured CD4+ T-cell DNA underwent Oncomine TCR Beta short-read sequencing. Genomic DNA extraction was carried out from cultured CD4+ T cells. TCRdb re-called the PCR reads through MiXCR, storing one row per CDR3 protein. The sample holds about 20,000 distinct CDR3 sequences; 25% to 30% are singletons and the top ten take approximately 15%. Regarding treatment: approximately 9-day PBMC culture with coronavirus spike peptide pools or control peptides (ViraFEST assay). Scientists separated out CD4+ T cells through negative selection following 10 days in culture. The V and J genes are TRBV6-5 and TRBJ1-2; D gene ambiguous. This clonotype originated in a human donor with COVID-19. The sample taken for sequencing was cultured CD4+ T cells from blood. CDR3 region: CASSYSVSNYGYTF. The CDR3 DNA sequence: TGTGCCAGCAGTTACTCCGTCTCTAACTATGGCTACACCTTC.